A single TCR beta chain is shown here with its context. No antigen is known for it. The sample comes from a study of tumor-infiltrating lymphocytes in localized non-small cell lung cancer. About the research overall: Some samples were collected after neoadjuvant chemotherapy; smokers, never-smokers and several histologies were included. Whole-study results and caveats: IM1 and IM2 tumors showed no difference in T-cell fraction.

Germline values: CDR1 SGHVS, CDR2 FQNEAQ. Trimming at V came to 2 bases and at J to 6 bases, leaving 6 bases not matched to a gene. The CDR3 contains 14 residues. TCRdb's table, derived via immunoSEQ multiplex PCR, lists solely in-frame clones and lacks some. This table has about 21,000 clones, over 70% appearing once. This sequence was found in a human donor with non-small cell lung cancer. The material sequenced was lung tumor tissue. This chain uses TRBV7-8 with TRBJ2-7; 8 bases match TRBD1. Written as DNA, the CDR3 is TGTGCCAGCAGCTTATGGGACAGGTCTCCCGAGCAGTACTTC. Translated, it gives CASSLWDRSPEQYF.